This T cell receptor (beta chain) was identified in a study of OX40 agonist ivuxolimab in advanced cancers. Study-wide results and limits: The specificity for antigen of the expanded peripheral T cells was not determined.

Clones were read by immunoSEQ multiplex PCR, and TCRdb kept only the in-frame ones, dropping some. The sample consists of 90,000 or so clones, 90% to 95% of them appearing once. Losses at the gene ends were 3 bases for V and 5 bases for J; bases not matched to a gene: 9. Germline V lookup: CDR1 SEHNR, CDR2 FQNEAQ (reference sequence). The CDR3 runs to 16 residues. Concerning this clone itself: Its specificity is not known.

The V and J genes are TRBV7-9 and TRBJ2-2; 7 bases map to TRBD2. Sequenced here: CD4+ or CD8+ T cells sorted from blood, sampled in a trial of the OX40 agonist ivuxolimab. This TCR was recovered from an adult with an advanced solid tumor such as melanoma, head and neck, liver or kidney cancer. The CDR3 reads CASSFGGSHGTGELFF. CDR3 sequence (DNA): TGTGCCAGCAGCTTCGGCGGGAGCCACGGGACCGGGGAGCTGTTTTTT. The full variable domain, rest sourced from reference TRBV7-9 and TRBJ2-2, is DTGVSQNPRHKITKRGQNVTFRCDPISEHNRLYWYRQTLGQGPEFLTYFQNEAQLEKSRLLSDRFSAERPKGSFSTLEIQRTEQGDSAMYLCASSFGGSHGTGELFFGEGSRLTVL.